One sample yielded the 28 T cell receptor beta chains listed below, sequenced in a study of neurological immune-mediated disorders. TCRdb recomputed calls from the 5' RACE reads with MiXCR, one row per CDR3 protein. Of approximately 77,000 distinct CDR3 sequences in the sample, roughly 10% were seen once. Source material: PBMCs. Every receptor here comes from a man between 50 and 59 years old in good health.

This clonotype was detected ten times or more. Compared with germline, one end of the junction differs, possibly owing to a read error. The rearrangement links TRBV18 to TRBJ2-3, with D hard to call. Germline values: CDR1 KGHSH, CDR2 LQKENI. The CDR3 loop spans 13 amino acids. The CDR3 region has the DNA TGTGTCAGCTCACCTAACCCCACAGATACGCAGTATTTT. This translates into CVSSPNPTDTQYF.

V and J are TRBV18 and TRBJ2-2; D call uncertain. CDR3 length: 16 residues. V shed 2 bases and J shed 1 base, with 11 bases lying between them. CDR1 KGHSH and CDR2 LQKENI come from the germline V gene. CDR3 sequence reads: CASSPYNDWNTGELFF. CDR3 nucleotide sequence: TGTGCCAGCTCACCATATAACGACTGGAACACCGGGGAGCTGTTTTTT.

There are many counts of this clonotype. This chain connects TRBV29-1 to TRBJ2-1; maybe TRBD2 (6 bases). The CDR3 extends over 14 amino acids. Germline loops: CDR1 SQVTM, CDR2 ANQGSEA. Trimming cost V 7 bases and J 0 bases, with 13 bases left between them. The chain's CDR3 is CSAQGGSSYNEQFF. DNA for the CDR3: TGCAGCGCCCAAGGAGGGAGCTCCTACAATGAGCAGTTCTTC.

This clonotype has a count of ten or more. The chain carries TRBV7-2 and TRBJ2-5; D is perhaps TRBD1 or TRBD2 (5 bases each). Trimming left V 5 bases short and J 2 bases short, with 18 bases between. CDR1 is SGHTA, CDR2 FQGNSA, per germline. CDR3 length equals 16 residues. The CDR3 DNA reads as TGTGCCAGCAGCCCCCGAGGGGTTCGGCGTCAAGAGACCCAGTACTTC. It is translated as CASSPRGVRRQETQYF.

This clonotype has ten or more counts. The gene calls are TRBV5-1 and TRBJ2-1, with D perhaps TRBD2 (5 bases). Per germline, CDR1 SGHRS and CDR2 YFSETQ. The CDR3 loop spans 14 amino acids. The V end lost 0 bases, the J end lost 7 bases, and 11 bases lay between the germline ends. CDR3 loop: CASSLGGPLNEQFF. In nucleotides, the CDR3 is TGCGCCAGCAGCTTGGGAGGGCCATTAAATGAGCAGTTCTTC.

J is TRBJ2-7 and V is TRBV7-2; 7 bases map to TRBD1. With V trimmed by 5 bases and J by 1 base, 5 bases remained unmatched. This CDR3 is 14 amino acids long. Germline CDR1 is SGHTA and CDR2 is FQGNSA. CDR3 amino acids: CASSVRDSSYEQYF. CDR3 coding DNA: TGTGCCAGCAGCGTCCGGGACAGTTCCTACGAGCAGTACTTC.

This clonotype was detected ten times or more. The V and J genes are TRBV5-1 and TRBJ2-3; either TRBD1 or TRBD2 may fit D (5 bases each). Trimming pared 1 base from V and 6 bases from J, leaving 27 bases between. Germline lookup yields CDR1 SGHRS and CDR2 YFSETQ. This CDR3 spans 19 amino acids. CDR3 in DNA: TGCGCCAGCAGCTTGAGGACCTCCAGATCGTACACCGGGGCTGATACGCAGTATTTT. This sequence encodes CASSLRTSRSYTGADTQYF.

This clonotype was observed a few times. This sequence joins TRBV3-1 and TRBJ2-1; D is undetermined. Germline V gene data show CDR1 as LGHDT and CDR2 as YNNKEL (reference sequence). This CDR3 contains 13 residues. V was cut by 1 base and J by 2 bases, with 3 bases left in between. The CDR3 reads CASSQAAYNEQFF. CDR3 DNA sequence: TGTGCCAGCAGCCAAGCCGCCTACAATGAGCAGTTCTTC.

The table lists this clonotype with many counts. The J gene is TRBJ1-4, the V gene TRBV28, with D possibly TRBD1 on 5 matching bases. From germline, CDR1 is MDHEN and CDR2 SYDVKM. There are 16 residues in the CDR3. V dropped 4 bases and J dropped 2 bases, with 14 bases sitting between them. CDR3 sequence: CASSSPTRATNEKLFF. The CDR3 DNA reads as TGTGCCAGCAGTTCCCCCACCAGGGCTACTAATGAAAAACTGTTTTTT.

This clonotype was seen ten or more times. The genes are TRBV7-3 and TRBJ1-3; D remains unclear. Germline V CDR1 and CDR2: SGHTA, FQGTGA. This CDR3 has 13 residues. With 4 bases removed from V and 8 bases from J, the gap between germline ends came to 12 bases. CDR3 amino acids: CASSSFQGDTIYF. CDR3 sequence (DNA): TGTGCCAGCAGCTCGTTCCAAGGAGACACCATATATTTT.

This clonotype was seen repeatedly, ten times or more. The V and J genes are TRBV12-3 or TRBV12-4 and TRBJ2-7, with D perhaps matching TRBD1 or TRBD2 (5 bases each). The V end was cut by 1 base, the J end by 0 bases, with 7 bases between. This CDR3 has 14 amino acids. CDR3 sequence reads: CASSLGGDSYEQYF. The CDR3 coding sequence is TGTGCCAGCAGTTTAGGAGGGGACTCCTACGAGCAGTACTTC.

This clonotype was picked up many times. This chain links TRBV3-2 with TRBJ2-1. TRBV3-2 is classified as a pseudogene. The CDR3 spans 16 residues. CDR3 in amino acids: CASSLRVLTTHFEQFF. CDR3 nucleotides: TGTGCCAGCAGCCTAAGGGTGCTGACGACCCACTTTGAGCAGTTCTTC.

The table lists this clonotype with a few counts. The CDR3: CAWSITGGLNSGNTIYF. The CDR3 bases are TGTGCCTGGAGTATAACAGGGGGACTAAACTCTGGAAACACCATATATTTT. This chain links TRBV30 with TRBJ1-3, with 8 bases lining up with TRBD1. V lost 2 bases, J lost 0 bases, and 9 bases stayed unmatched. Looked up from germline, CDR1 is GTSNPN and CDR2 is SVGIG (reference sequence). The CDR3 is made up of 17 amino acids.

This clonotype came up a few times. Here the CDR3 DNA reads TGCAGTGCTAGATCAGGGAGCGGCTCCTACGAGCAGTACTTC. Its translation is CSARSGSGSYEQYF. V usage is TRBV20-1 and J usage is TRBJ2-7; either TRBD1 or TRBD2 may fit D (5 bases each). Trimming took off 2 bases at V and 0 bases at J, with 11 bases between the two ends. The germline V gene has CDR1 DFQATT and CDR2 SNEGSKA (reference sequence). CDR3 size: 14 residues.

The sample holds many counts of this clonotype. This rearrangement joins TRBV20-1 to TRBJ2-4; D uncertain. This CDR3 is built from 13 residues. CDR1 is DFQATT and CDR2 is SNEGSKA in the germline V gene (reference sequence). V was shortened by 6 bases and J by 0 bases, with 9 bases between the two germline ends. The CDR3 reads CSAIEIAKNIQYF. CDR3 in DNA: TGCAGTGCGATAGAGATAGCCAAAAACATTCAGTACTTC.

This clonotype was detected many times. J is TRBJ2-7 and V is TRBV10-3, with 10 bases fitting TRBD1. Trimming removed 4 bases from V and 5 bases from J; junction bases left unmatched: 11. The CDR3 contains 16 residues. CDR1 is ENHRY, CDR2 SYGVKD, per germline. As DNA, the CDR3 is TGTGCCATCAGTGTGGGGGGCGGGACAGGGGTCCACGAGCAGTACTTC. This translates into CAISVGGGTGVHEQYF.

The table lists this clonotype with many counts. The chain recombines TRBV12-3 or TRBV12-4 with TRBJ2-6, with D perhaps TRBD1 (5 bases). The V end was cut by 2 bases, the J end by 0 bases, with 5 bases between. The CDR3 covers 15 residues. In DNA, the CDR3 is TGTGCCAGCAGTTTAAGGGGCTCTGGGGCCAACGTCCTGACTTTC. Residues: CASSLRGSGANVLTF.

This clonotype appeared many times. J is TRBJ2-3 and V is TRBV20-1; TRBD2 matches 8 bases. Germline loops: CDR1 DFQATT, CDR2 SNEGSKA (reference sequence). V was pared by 5 bases and J by 2 bases, with 6 bases of the junction left unmatched. The CDR3 has 14 residues. The CDR3 DNA reads TGCAGTGCTCAACTAGCGGCCAACACAGATACGCAGTATTTT. It codes for CSAQLAANTDTQYF.

This clonotype was recorded many times. The V call is TRBV9, the J call TRBJ1-4, with 7 bases lining up with TRBD1. V shed 2 bases, J shed 5 bases, and the junction held 3 bases outside the gene matches. Per the germline V gene, CDR1 is SGDLS and CDR2 is YYNGEE. The CDR3 is made up of 14 amino acids. Here the CDR3 DNA reads TGTGCCAGCAGCGTCGGGACAGAGAATGAAAAACTGTTTTTT. This encodes CASSVGTENEKLFF.

Ten or more counts support this clonotype. The rearrangement uses TRBV4-2 and TRBJ2-7; possibly TRBD2 for D (5 bases). V shed 0 bases and J shed 3 bases, with 12 bases lying between them. Germline lookup yields CDR1 LGHNA and CDR2 YNFKEQ. The CDR3 sequence is 15 residues long. CDR3 protein: CASSQDRRTGYEQYF. The CDR3 DNA reads TGTGCCAGCAGCCAAGATCGTAGGACTGGCTACGAGCAGTACTTC.

In this sample, this clonotype turned up many times. The rearrangement joins TRBV4-3 to TRBJ2-7, with D possibly being TRBD2 (6 bases). V was shortened by 4 bases and J by 2 bases, with 15 bases between the two germline ends. The germline V gene encodes CDR1 LGHNA and CDR2 YSLEER. This CDR3 has 15 residues. In nucleotides, the CDR3 is TGCGCCAGCAGCCGATCTAGCGATACAACCTACGAGCAGTACTTC. It specifies CASSRSSDTTYEQYF.

At least ten counts were recorded for this clonotype. The J gene is TRBJ2-5, the V gene TRBV7-3; 13 nucleotides line up with TRBD2. The CDR3 totals 16 residues. V lost 2 bases, J lost 5 bases, and 5 bases stayed unmatched. Germline V gene data show CDR1 as SGHTA and CDR2 as FQGTGA. The CDR3 sequence is CASSLGGLAGSETQYF. CDR3 sequence (DNA): TGTGCCAGCAGCTTAGGGGGACTAGCGGGATCGGAGACCCAGTACTTC.

This clonotype was observed many times. The CDR3 DNA is TGTGCCACCAGCAGCCTCCGGGACAGCTCCTACGAGCAGTACTTC. Its protein product is CATSSLRDSSYEQYF. J is TRBJ2-7 and V is TRBV15; 7 nucleotides match TRBD1. Germline V gene lookup returns CDR1 LNHNV and CDR2 YYDKDF (reference sequence). The CDR3 extends over 15 amino acids. The V and J ends lost 3 bases and 0 bases, in that order; junction bases with no gene match: 5.

The table lists this clonotype with many counts. This chain uses TRBV28 with TRBJ1-5; D is unclear. CDR3 length: 14 amino acids. The germline V and J ends were trimmed by 3 bases and 3 bases, with 9 bases remaining between them. Per the germline V gene, CDR1 is MDHEN and CDR2 is SYDVKM. CDR3 amino acids: CASSFWGSNQPQHF. The CDR3 nucleotides read TGTGCCAGCAGTTTTTGGGGATCCAATCAGCCCCAGCATTTT. Drawing the rest from reference TRBV28 and TRBJ1-5, the complete variable domain is DVKVTQSSRYLVKRTGEKVFLECVQDMDHENMFWYRQDPGLGLRLIYFSYDVKMKEKGDIPEGYSVSREKKERFSLILESASTNQTSMYLCASSFWGSNQPQHFGDGTRLSIL.

This chain joins TRBV3-1 and TRBJ2-7; 9 bases are a match to TRBD1. V lost 3 bases to trimming and J lost 2 bases; unmatched junction nucleotides: 2. The CDR3 consists of 14 residues. Germline V lookup: CDR1 LGHDT, CDR2 YNNKEL (reference sequence). CDR3 amino acids: CASSHGDRAYEQYF. Here the CDR3 DNA reads TGTGCCAGCAGCCACGGGGACAGGGCCTACGAGCAGTACTTC.

The table lists this clonotype with many counts. V and J are TRBV20-1 and TRBJ2-7; D could derive from TRBD1 or TRBD2 (5 bases each). The length of the CDR3 is 13 residues. Germline loops: CDR1 DFQATT, CDR2 SNEGSKA (reference sequence). V lost 6 bases and J 2 bases, leaving 14 bases between the germline ends. CDR3 sequence: CSARDATTYEQYF. CDR3 sequence (DNA): TGCAGTGCCCGGGACGCAACCACCTACGAGCAGTACTTC.

About this clonotype itself: One end of the junction is discordant with germline, which a read error may explain. This rearrangement joins TRBV6-6 to TRBJ2-6; TRBD1 is a possible D gene (6 bases). The CDR3 runs 17 residues. Germline V CDR1 and CDR2: MNHNY, SVGAGI (reference sequence). In nucleotides, the CDR3 is TGTGCCAGCAGTTACAGACAGACAGGTCCTGGGGCCAGCGTCCTGACTTTC. This codes for CASSYRQTGPGASVLTF.

As concerns this clonotype: One junction end disagrees with the germline gene, perhaps due to a read error. The chain links TRBV5-5 to TRBJ2-2, with D possibly TRBD1 on 5 matching bases. Germline values: CDR1 SGHKS, CDR2 YYEKEE (reference sequence). This CDR3 comprises 15 residues. This CDR3 reads CSSSLDKANTGELFF. The DNA of the CDR3 is TGTTCCAGCAGCTTGGACAAGGCGAACACCGGGGAGCTGTTTTTT.